The sequence of this TCR beta chain was determined in a study of control samples from healthy donors and cancer patients (dated by TCRdb to 2018 to 2021). Library preparation employed the immunoSEQ multiplex PCR assay. TCRdb mirrors the immuneACCESS table, restricted to in-frame sequences. Some clones are absent from its copies; in checked studies, under half trace to an unresolved V gene, and the reason for the others is unknown. This sample lists 150,000 to 200,000 clones; just under 95% were detected once. The ten largest clonotypes hold 1.4% to 1.5% of the sample. V loses 8 bases of germline sequence and J loses 9 bases, and the interval between the two ends is 15 bases. The CDR3, from cysteine to phenylalanine, totals 11 residues. The retained sequence is limited to the CDR3, 33 bases, with the frame set at the first base. The germline V gene (reference sequence) yields DFQATT for CDR1 and SNEGSKA for CDR2.

As concerns this clone: Which antigen it targets is not known. The input lacks base qualities; no much larger clone sits a single base away.

Sequencing was done on a sample of blood. This sequence uses TRBV20-1 and TRBJ2-3, with the D gene too uncertain to name. This clonotype was sampled from a man between 18 and 35 years old in good health. The CDR3 in this case is CSLLLQETQYF. Read as DNA, the sequence is TGCAGTCTCCTACTCCAGGAGACGCAGTATTTT.